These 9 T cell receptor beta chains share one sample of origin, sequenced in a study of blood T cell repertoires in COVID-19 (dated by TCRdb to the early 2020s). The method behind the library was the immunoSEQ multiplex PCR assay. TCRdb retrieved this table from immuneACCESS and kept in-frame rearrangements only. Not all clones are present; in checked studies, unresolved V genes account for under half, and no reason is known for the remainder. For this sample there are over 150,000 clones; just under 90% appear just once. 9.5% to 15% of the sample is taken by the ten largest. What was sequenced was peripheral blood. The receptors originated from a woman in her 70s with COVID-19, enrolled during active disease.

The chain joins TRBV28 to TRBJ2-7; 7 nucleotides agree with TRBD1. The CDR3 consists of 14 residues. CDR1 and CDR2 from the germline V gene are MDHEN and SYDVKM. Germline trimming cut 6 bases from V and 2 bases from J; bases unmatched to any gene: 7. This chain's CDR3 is CASSFGTVPYEQYF. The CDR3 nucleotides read TGTGCCAGCAGCTTTGGGACAGTCCCCTACGAGCAGTACTTC.

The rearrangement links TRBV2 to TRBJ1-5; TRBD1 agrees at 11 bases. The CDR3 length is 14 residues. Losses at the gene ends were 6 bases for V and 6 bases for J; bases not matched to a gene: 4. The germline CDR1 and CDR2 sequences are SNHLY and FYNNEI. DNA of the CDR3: TGTGCCAGCAGCGGACAGGGGGCTAGTCAGCCCCAGCATTTT. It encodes CASSGQGASQPQHF. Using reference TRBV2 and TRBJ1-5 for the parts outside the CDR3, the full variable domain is EPEVTQTPSHQVTQMGQEVILRCVPISNHLYFYWYRQILGQKVEFLVSFYNNEISEKSEIFDDQFSVERPDGSNFTLKIRSTKLEDSAMYFCASSGQGASQPQHFGDGTRLSIL.

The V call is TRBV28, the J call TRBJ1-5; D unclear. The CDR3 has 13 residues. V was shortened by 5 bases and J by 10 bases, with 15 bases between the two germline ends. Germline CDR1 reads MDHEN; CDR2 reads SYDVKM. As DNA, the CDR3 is TGTGCCAGCAGTACAGTCTTCAAAAGCCCCCAGCATTTT. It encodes CASSTVFKSPQHF.

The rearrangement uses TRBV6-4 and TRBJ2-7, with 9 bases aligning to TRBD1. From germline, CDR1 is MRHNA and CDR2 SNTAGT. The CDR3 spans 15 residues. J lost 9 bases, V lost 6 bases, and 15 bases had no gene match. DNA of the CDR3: TGTGCCAGCAGCGCACACGGGGCGGACAGGGGCCTGCAGTACTTC. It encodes CASSAHGADRGLQYF.

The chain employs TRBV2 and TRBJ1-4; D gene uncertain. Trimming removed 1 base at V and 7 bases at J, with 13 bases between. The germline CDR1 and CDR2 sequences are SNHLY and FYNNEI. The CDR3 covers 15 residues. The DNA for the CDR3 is TGTGCCAGCAGTGAAGTCCGCAGTGGAGTTGAAAAACTGTTTTTT. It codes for CASSEVRSGVEKLFF. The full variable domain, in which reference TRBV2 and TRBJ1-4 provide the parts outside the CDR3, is EPEVTQTPSHQVTQMGQEVILRCVPISNHLYFYWYRQILGQKVEFLVSFYNNEISEKSEIFDDQFSVERPDGSNFTLKIRSTKLEDSAMYFCASSEVRSGVEKLFFGSGTQLSVL.

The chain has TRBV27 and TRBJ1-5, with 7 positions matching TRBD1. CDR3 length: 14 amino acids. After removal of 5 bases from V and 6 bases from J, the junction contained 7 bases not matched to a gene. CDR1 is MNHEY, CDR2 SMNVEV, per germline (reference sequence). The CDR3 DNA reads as TGTGCCAGCAGTCTACAGGGGACGGGTCAGCCCCAGCATTTT. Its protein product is CASSLQGTGQPQHF.

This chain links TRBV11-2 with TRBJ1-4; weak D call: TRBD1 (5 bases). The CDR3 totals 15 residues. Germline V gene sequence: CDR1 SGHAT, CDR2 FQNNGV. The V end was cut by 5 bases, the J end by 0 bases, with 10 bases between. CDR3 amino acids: CASSGGTATNEKLFF. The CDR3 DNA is TGTGCCAGCAGCGGGGGGACCGCAACTAATGAAAAACTGTTTTTT.

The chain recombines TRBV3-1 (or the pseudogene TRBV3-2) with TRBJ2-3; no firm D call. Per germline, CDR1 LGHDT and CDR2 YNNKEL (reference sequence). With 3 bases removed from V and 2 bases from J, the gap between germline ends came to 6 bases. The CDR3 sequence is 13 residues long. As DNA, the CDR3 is TGTGCCAGCAGCCATGTAAACACAGATACGCAGTATTTT. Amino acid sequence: CASSHVNTDTQYF.

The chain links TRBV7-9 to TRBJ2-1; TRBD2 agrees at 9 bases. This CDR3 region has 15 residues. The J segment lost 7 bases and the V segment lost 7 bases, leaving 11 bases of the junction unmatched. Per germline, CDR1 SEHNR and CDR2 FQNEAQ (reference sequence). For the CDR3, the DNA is TGTGCCAGCAAGGAGACTAGCGGATATAATAATGAGCAGTTCTTC. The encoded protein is CASKETSGYNNEQFF. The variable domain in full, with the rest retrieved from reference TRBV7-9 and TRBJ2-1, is DTGVSQNPRHKITKRGQNVTFRCDPISEHNRLYWYRQTLGQGPEFLTYFQNEAQLEKSRLLSDRFSAERPKGSFSTLEIQRTEQGDSAMYLCASKETSGYNNEQFFGPGTRLTVL.